These 3 T cell receptor beta chains share one sample of origin, sequenced in a study of shared clonotypes between healthy human individuals. Some clones are missing from TCRdb's copy, which holds only in-frame ones; the method was immunoSEQ multiplex PCR. The sample includes more than 500,000 clones, approximately 96% of them seen just once. Naive CD8 cells were CD45RO-negative, positively selected for CCR7, excluding terminally differentiated effector memory CD45RA+ cells. Sequencing was done on a sample of naive CD8+ T cells sorted from blood. The receptors were gathered from a woman aged 25 to 39 in good health.

CDR3 sequence: CASSLTEGTDRNEQFF. The CDR3, as DNA: TGTGCCAGCAGCCTGACGGAGGGGACGGACCGAAATGAGCAGTTCTTC. The chain employs TRBV14 and TRBJ2-1; tentatively, D is TRBD2 (6 bases). This CDR3 is 16 amino acids long. CDR1 and CDR2 (germline): SGHDN, FVKESK. Trimming removed 4 bases at V and 7 bases at J, with 20 bases between.

CDR3 protein: CASARQGLFYGYTF. In DNA form, the CDR3 reads TGTGCCAGCGCTCGACAGGGTTTGTTCTATGGCTACACCTTC. The chain has TRBV25-1 and TRBJ1-2; 7 nucleotides align to TRBD1. The CDR3 spans 14 residues. CDR1 and CDR2 from the germline V gene are MGHDK and SYGVNS. The trim removed 8 bases at V and 4 bases at J, leaving 10 bases unmatched.

The rearrangement links TRBV28 to TRBJ1-5, with D possibly TRBD1 on 5 matching bases. The CDR3 runs 14 residues. Germline values: CDR1 MDHEN, CDR2 SYDVKM. Trimming left V 6 bases short and J 4 bases short, with 13 bases between. CDR3 sequence (DNA): TGTGCCAGCAGACCACGACAGCTAAATCAGCCCCAGCATTTT. This gives the protein CASRPRQLNQPQHF.